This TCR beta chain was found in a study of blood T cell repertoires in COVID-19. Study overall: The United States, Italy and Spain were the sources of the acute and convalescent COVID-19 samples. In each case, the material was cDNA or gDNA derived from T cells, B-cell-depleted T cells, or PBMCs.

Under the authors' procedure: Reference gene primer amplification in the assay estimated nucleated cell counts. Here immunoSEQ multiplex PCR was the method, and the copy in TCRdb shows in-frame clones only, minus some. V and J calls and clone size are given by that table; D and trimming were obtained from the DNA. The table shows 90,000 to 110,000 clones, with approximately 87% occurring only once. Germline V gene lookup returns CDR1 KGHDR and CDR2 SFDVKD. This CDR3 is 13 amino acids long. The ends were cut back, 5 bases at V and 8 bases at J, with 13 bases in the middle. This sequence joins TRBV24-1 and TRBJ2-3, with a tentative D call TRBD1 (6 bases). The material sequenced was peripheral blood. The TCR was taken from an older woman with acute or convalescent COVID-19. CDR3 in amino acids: CATSGAGDVTQYF. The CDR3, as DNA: TGTGCCACCAGTGGGGCAGGGGATGTTACGCAGTATTTT.